Many counts were recorded for the clone carrying this T cell receptor beta chain. The data were obtained in a study of T cells in Graves' hyperthyroidism and ophthalmopathy. Template material for amplifying TCR beta CDR3 regions consisted of RNA transcripts. During a first-round RT-PCR of the TCR CDR3, the HTBI primer set was used. TCRdb used MiXCR to reprocess the multiplex PCR reads, holding one entry per CDR3 protein. Among some 150,000 distinct CDR3 sequences listed, roughly a fifth were seen once. The sample comprised blood. This receptor was identified in a woman in her forties or fifties with Graves' hyperthyroidism that later progressed to Graves' ophthalmopathy.

CDR3 sequence: CASSQGPPTGGGWGTEAFF. The CDR3 DNA follows: TGTGCCAGCTCACAGGGCCCTCCGACAGGGGGCGGTTGGGGCACTGAAGCTTTCTTT. The chain combines TRBV18 with TRBJ1-1, with 10 bases fitting TRBD1. Per germline, CDR1 KGHSH and CDR2 LQKENI. The CDR3 is made up of 19 amino acids. V gave up 4 bases and J gave up 4 bases; unmatched junction bases: 18.